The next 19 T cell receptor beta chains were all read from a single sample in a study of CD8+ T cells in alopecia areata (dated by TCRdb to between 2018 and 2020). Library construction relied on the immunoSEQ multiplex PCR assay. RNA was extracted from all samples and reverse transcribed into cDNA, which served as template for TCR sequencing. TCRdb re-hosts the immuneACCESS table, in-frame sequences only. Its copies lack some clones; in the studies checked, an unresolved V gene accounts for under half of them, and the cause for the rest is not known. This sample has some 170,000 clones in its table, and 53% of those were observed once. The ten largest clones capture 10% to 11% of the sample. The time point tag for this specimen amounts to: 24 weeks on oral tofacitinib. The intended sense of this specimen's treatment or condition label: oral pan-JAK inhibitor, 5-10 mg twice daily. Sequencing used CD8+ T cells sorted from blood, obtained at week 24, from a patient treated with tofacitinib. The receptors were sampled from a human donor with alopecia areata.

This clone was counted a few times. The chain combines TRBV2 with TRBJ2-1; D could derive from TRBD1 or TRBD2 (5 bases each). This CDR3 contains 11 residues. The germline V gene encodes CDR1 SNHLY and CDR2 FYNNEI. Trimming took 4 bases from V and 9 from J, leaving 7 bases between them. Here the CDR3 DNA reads TGTGCCAGCAGTGGGGGGTCTGAGCAGTTCTTC. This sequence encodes CASSGGSEQFF.

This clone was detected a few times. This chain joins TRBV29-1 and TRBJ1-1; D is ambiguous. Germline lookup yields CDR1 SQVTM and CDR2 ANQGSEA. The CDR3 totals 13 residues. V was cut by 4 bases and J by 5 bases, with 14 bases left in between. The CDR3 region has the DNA TGCAGCGTTGTCGGGGAGGCAGAAACTGAAGCTTTCTTT. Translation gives CSVVGEAETEAFF.

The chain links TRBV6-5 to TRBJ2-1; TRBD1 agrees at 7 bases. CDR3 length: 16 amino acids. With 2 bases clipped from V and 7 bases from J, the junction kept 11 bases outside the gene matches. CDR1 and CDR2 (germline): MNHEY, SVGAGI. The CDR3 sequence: CASSYSTGELGNEQFF. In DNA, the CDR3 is TGTGCCAGCAGTTACAGTACAGGGGAATTAGGGAATGAGCAGTTCTTC.

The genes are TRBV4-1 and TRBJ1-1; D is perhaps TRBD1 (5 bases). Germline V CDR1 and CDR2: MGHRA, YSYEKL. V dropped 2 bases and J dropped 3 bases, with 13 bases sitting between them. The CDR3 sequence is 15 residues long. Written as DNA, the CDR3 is TGCGCCAGCAGCCAATATCCACAGGACGACACTGAAGCTTTCTTT. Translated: CASSQYPQDDTEAFF.

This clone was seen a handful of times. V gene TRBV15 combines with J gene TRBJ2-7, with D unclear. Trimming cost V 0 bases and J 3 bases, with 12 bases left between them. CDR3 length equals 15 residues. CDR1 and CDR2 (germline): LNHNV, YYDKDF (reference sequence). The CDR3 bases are TGTGCCACCAGCAGAGATCGTACCAAGGACTACGAGCAGTACTTC. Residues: CATSRDRTKDYEQYF. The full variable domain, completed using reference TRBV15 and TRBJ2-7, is DAMVIQNPRYQVTQFGKPVTLSCSQTLNHNVMYWYQQKSSQAPKLLFHYYDKDFNNEADTPDNFQSRRPNTSFCFLDIRSPGLGDTAMYLCATSRDRTKDYEQYFGPGTRLTVT.

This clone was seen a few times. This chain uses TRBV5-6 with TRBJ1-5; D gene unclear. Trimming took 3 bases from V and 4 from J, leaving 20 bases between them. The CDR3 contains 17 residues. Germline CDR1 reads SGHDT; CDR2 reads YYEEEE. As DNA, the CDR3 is TGTGCCAGCAGCTCACAACCTGGTTGGGGTCCGAATCAGCCCCAGCATTTT. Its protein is CASSSQPGWGPNQPQHF.

The chain's CDR3 is CASSSTLGQPEKLFF. The DNA for the CDR3 is TGTGCCAGCAGCTCTACCCTGGGACAGCCCGAAAAACTGTTTTTT. This sequence joins TRBV7-2 and TRBJ1-4; 7 bases match TRBD1. The CDR3 loop spans 15 amino acids. Losses at the gene ends were 4 bases for V and 8 bases for J; bases not matched to a gene: 10. CDR1 and CDR2 (germline): SGHTA, FQGNSA.

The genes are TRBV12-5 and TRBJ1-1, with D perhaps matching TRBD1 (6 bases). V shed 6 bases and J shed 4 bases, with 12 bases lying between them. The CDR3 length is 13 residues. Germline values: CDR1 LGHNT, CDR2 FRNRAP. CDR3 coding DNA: TGTGCTAGTGGGAGGGGGGGTTTCACTGAAGCTTTCTTT. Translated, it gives CASGRGGFTEAFF.

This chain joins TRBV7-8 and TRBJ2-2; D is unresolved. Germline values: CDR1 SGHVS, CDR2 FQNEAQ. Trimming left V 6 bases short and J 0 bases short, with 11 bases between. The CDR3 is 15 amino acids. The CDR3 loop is CASRIEFSNTGELFF. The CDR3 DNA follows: TGTGCCAGCAGGATTGAGTTTTCGAACACCGGGGAGCTGTTTTTT. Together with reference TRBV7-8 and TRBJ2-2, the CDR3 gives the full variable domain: GAGVSQSPRYKVAKRGQDVALRCDPISGHVSLFWYQQALGQGPEFLTYFQNEAQLDKSGLPSDRFFAERPEGSVSTLKIQRTQQEDSAVYLCASRIEFSNTGELFFGEGSRLTVL.

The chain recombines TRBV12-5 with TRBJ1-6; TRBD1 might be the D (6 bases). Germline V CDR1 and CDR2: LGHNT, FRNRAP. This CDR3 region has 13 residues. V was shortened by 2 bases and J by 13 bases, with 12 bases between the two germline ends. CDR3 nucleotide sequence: TGTGCTAGTGGTTTGTACAGGGAGGGTCCCCTCCACTTT. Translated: CASGLYREGPLHF.

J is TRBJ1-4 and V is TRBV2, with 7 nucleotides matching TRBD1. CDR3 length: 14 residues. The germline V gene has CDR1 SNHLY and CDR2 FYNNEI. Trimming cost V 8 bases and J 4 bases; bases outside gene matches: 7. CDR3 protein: CASGAQGSNEKLFF. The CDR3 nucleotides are TGTGCCAGCGGAGCACAGGGGAGTAATGAAAAACTGTTTTTT.

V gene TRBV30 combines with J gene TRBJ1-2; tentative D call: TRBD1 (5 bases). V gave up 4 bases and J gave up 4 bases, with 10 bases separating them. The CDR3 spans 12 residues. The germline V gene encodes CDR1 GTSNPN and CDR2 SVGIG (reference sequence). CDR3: CAWTDRSYGYTF. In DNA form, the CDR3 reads TGTGCCTGGACCGACAGATCCTATGGCTACACCTTC. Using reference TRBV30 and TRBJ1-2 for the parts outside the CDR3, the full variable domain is SQTIHQWPATLVQPVGSPLSLECTVEGTSNPNLYWYRQAAGRGLQLLFYSVGIGQISSEVPQNLSASRPQDRQFILSSKKLLLSDSGFYLCAWTDRSYGYTFGSGTRLTVV.

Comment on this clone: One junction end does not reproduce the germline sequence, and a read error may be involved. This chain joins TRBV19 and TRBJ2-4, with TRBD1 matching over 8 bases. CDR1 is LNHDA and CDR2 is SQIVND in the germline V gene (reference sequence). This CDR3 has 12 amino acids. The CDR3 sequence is CASSIRGQQVHF. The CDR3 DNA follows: TGTGCCAGTAGTATCAGGGGGCAACAGGTCCACTTC.

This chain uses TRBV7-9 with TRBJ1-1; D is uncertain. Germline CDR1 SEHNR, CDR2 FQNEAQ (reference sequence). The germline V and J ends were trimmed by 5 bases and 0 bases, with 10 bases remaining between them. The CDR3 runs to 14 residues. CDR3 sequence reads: CASSLEGVNTEAFF. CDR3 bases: TGTGCCAGCAGCCTAGAAGGAGTGAACACTGAAGCTTTCTTT.

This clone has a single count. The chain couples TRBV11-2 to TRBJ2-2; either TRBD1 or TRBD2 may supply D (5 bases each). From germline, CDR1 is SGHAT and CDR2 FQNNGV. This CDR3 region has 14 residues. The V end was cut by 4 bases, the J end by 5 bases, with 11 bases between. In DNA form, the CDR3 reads TGTGCCAGCAGCTCCACGTGGGGGACCGGGGAGCTGTTTTTT. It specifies CASSSTWGTGELFF.

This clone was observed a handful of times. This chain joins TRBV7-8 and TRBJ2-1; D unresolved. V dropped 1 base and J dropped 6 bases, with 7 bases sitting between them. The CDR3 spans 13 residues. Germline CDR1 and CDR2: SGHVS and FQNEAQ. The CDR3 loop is CASSLGTRNEQFF. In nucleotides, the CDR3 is TGTGCCAGCAGCTTAGGAACACGCAATGAGCAGTTCTTC.

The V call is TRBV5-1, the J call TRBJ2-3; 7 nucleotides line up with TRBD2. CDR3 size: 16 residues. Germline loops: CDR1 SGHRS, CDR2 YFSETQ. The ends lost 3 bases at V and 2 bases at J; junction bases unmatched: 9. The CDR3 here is CASSWAGTINTDTQYF. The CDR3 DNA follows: TGCGCCAGCAGCTGGGCAGGGACTATCAACACAGATACGCAGTATTTT. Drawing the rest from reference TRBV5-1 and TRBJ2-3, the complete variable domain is KAGVTQTPRYLIKTRGQQVTLSCSPISGHRSVSWYQQTPGQGLQFLFEYFSETQRNKGNFPGRFSGRQFSNSRSEMNVSTLELGDSALYLCASSWAGTINTDTQYFGPGTRLTVL.

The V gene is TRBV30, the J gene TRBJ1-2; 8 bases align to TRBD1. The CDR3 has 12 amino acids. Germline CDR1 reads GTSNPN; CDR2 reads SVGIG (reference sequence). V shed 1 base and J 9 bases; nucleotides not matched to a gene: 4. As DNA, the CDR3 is TGTGCCTGGAGTGCAGGACAGGGACGCTACACCTTC. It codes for CAWSAGQGRYTF.

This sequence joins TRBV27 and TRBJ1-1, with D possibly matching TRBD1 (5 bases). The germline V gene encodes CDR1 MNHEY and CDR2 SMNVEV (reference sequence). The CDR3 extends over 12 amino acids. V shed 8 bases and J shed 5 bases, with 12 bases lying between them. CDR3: CASRDRGTEAFF. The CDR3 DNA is TGTGCCAGCCGGGACCGGGGGACTGAAGCTTTCTTT.